This TCR beta chain emerged from a study of blood T cell repertoires in COVID-19. Authors' analysis steps: The authors estimated nucleated cell counts from reference gene primer amplification. Sequencing was performed with immunoSEQ multiplex PCR; in TCRdb, only in-frame clones are kept and a portion is missing. The DNA gave D and trimming, while V, J and clone size come from that table. Here the sample spans around 260,000 clones, approximately 90% being singletons. Looked up from germline, CDR1 is SGHRS and CDR2 is YFSETQ. The CDR3 extends over 15 amino acids. Trimming removed 0 bases at V and 0 bases at J, with 9 bases between.

The chain has TRBV5-1 and TRBJ1-2; no clear D. The clonotype was recovered from a woman in her twenties or thirties with active or convalescent COVID-19. The sequenced material came from peripheral blood. The CDR3 coding sequence is TGCGCCAGCAGCTTGGCTCACGGGTCTAACTATGGCTACACCTTC. Translation gives CASSLAHGSNYGYTF.